A single sample gave rise to the 22 T cell receptor beta chains below, sequenced in a study of cytomegalovirus exposure and HLA in healthy donors. In the PCR, 60 Vbeta and 13 Jbeta primers were used. Repertoires were generated with immunoSEQ multiplex PCR, while TCRdb's copy carries only in-frame clones and drops some. The sample has roughly 120,000 clones, 86% seen once. The sample comprised PBMCs. These receptors all stem from a middle-aged man in good health and CMV-seronegative.

CDR3 residues: CASNWGGAYNEQFF. The CDR3 DNA is TGTGCCAGCAACTGGGGAGGGGCCTACAATGAGCAGTTCTTC. The rearrangement links TRBV2 to TRBJ2-1; 7 bases are a match to TRBD2. The CDR3 contains 14 residues. Germline loops: CDR1 SNHLY, CDR2 FYNNEI. J lost 2 bases, V lost 7 bases, and 5 bases had no gene match.

The chain recombines TRBV5-4 with TRBJ2-5, with D uncertain. Trimming cost V 4 bases and J 1 base, with 11 bases left between them. The germline gives CDR1 SGHNT, CDR2 YYREEE (reference sequence). The CDR3 is made up of 14 amino acids. For the CDR3, the DNA is TGTGCCAGCAGCCAGCGTAGGCCCCAAGAGACCCAGTACTTC. This codes for CASSQRRPQETQYF.

The chain employs TRBV7-2 and TRBJ2-7; 8 bases are shared with TRBD2. The V gene end was trimmed by 5 bases and the J gene end by 1 base; junction bases not matched to a gene: 7. The CDR3 totals 15 residues. Germline lookup yields CDR1 SGHTA and CDR2 FQGNSA. The CDR3 loop reads CASSESGGASYEQYF. The DNA for the CDR3 is TGTGCCAGCAGCGAAAGCGGGGGCGCTTCCTACGAGCAGTACTTC. Combining the CDR3 with reference TRBV7-2 and TRBJ2-7 gives the whole variable domain GAGVSQSPSNKVTEKGKDVELRCDPISGHTALYWYRQSLGQGLEFLIYFQGNSAPDKSGLPSDRFSAERTGGSVSTLTIQRTQQEDSAVYLCASSESGGASYEQYFGPGTRLTVT.

This clone was counted once. In DNA form, the CDR3 reads TGTGCCAGCAGCTTTCCTGACTTGGACTATGGCTACACCTTC. This sequence encodes CASSFPDLDYGYTF. The chain links TRBV5-6 to TRBJ1-2; D unclear. The V end lost 2 bases, the J end lost 3 bases, and 11 bases lay between the germline ends. The CDR3 totals 14 residues. Germline V CDR1 and CDR2: SGHDT, YYEEEE.

The chain joins TRBV28 to TRBJ1-1; 7 positions match TRBD1. The germline CDR1 and CDR2 sequences are MDHEN and SYDVKM. The CDR3 is 14 amino acids. V dropped 7 bases and J dropped 5; count of bases not matched to a gene: 10. The CDR3 bases are TGTGCCAGCATTCTCCAGGGGGGTCAAACTGAAGCTTTCTTT. This translates into CASILQGGQTEAFF. Full variable domain (missing parts from reference TRBV28 and TRBJ1-1): DVKVTQSSRYLVKRTGEKVFLECVQDMDHENMFWYRQDPGLGLRLIYFSYDVKMKEKGDIPEGYSVSREKKERFSLILESASTNQTSMYLCASILQGGQTEAFFGQGTRLTVV.

This chain joins TRBV6-5 and TRBJ2-1; 7 nucleotides align to TRBD1. Germline-derived CDR1 and CDR2 are MNHEY and SVGAGI. V lost 3 bases and J lost 4; bases outside the gene matches: 6. The length of the CDR3 is 15 residues. The CDR3 spells CASSYRGGQYNEQFF. CDR3 sequence (DNA): TGTGCCAGCAGTTATAGAGGGGGACAGTACAATGAGCAGTTCTTC.

This chain uses TRBV19 with TRBJ1-1; perhaps TRBD1 as D (5 bases). The CDR3 is 12 amino acids. CDR1 and CDR2 (germline): LNHDA, SQIVND (reference sequence). Trimming cost V 11 bases and J 4 bases, with 14 bases left between them. CDR3 amino acids: CASVTGGTEAFF. The DNA of the CDR3 is TGTGCCTCAGTAACGGGGGGCACTGAAGCTTTCTTT.

The chain links TRBV6-1 to TRBJ1-2; tentative D call: TRBD1 (6 bases). Trimming shortened V by 5 bases and J by 5 bases, and 15 bases separated the two germline ends. CDR3 length equals 14 residues. Germline lookup yields CDR1 MNHNS and CDR2 SASEGT. The DNA of the CDR3 is TGTGCCAGCAGTCAACAGGGCTTTTCATATGGCTACACCTTC. Amino acids: CASSQQGFSYGYTF.

The chain uses TRBV5-1 and TRBJ2-7, with a tentative D call TRBD1 (6 bases). Germline V gene data show CDR1 as SGHRS and CDR2 as YFSETQ. The CDR3 spans 14 residues. Deletions cut 0 bases from V and 5 bases from J, with 12 bases between. CDR3 in amino acids: CASSLEGVVDEQYF. Here the CDR3 DNA reads TGCGCCAGCAGCTTGGAGGGGGTGGTGGACGAGCAGTACTTC. The variable domain in full, completed from reference TRBV5-1 and TRBJ2-7, reads KAGVTQTPRYLIKTRGQQVTLSCSPISGHRSVSWYQQTPGQGLQFLFEYFSETQRNKGNFPGRFSGRQFSNSRSEMNVSTLELGDSALYLCASSLEGVVDEQYFGPGTRLTVT.

J is TRBJ2-3 and V is TRBV7-6; 9 bases fit TRBD2. The germline V gene has CDR1 SGHVS and CDR2 FNYEAQ. The CDR3 sequence is 15 residues long. V was clipped by 5 bases and J by 0 bases; unmatched bases: 3. CDR3 DNA sequence: TGTGCCAGCAGCCCTAGCGGGGCAAGCACAGATACGCAGTATTTT. It codes for CASSPSGASTDTQYF.

The rearrangement links TRBV27 to TRBJ1-5; no definite D call. The length of the CDR3 is 14 residues. Trimming cost V 3 bases and J 3 bases, with 9 bases left between them. The germline V gene encodes CDR1 MNHEY and CDR2 SMNVEV (reference sequence). The CDR3 is CASSFRGPNQPQHF. The CDR3 DNA reads as TGTGCCAGCAGTTTTAGAGGGCCCAATCAGCCCCAGCATTTT.

The rearrangement links TRBV9 to TRBJ2-5; possible D gene TRBD1, 5 bases. Germline lookup yields CDR1 SGDLS and CDR2 YYNGEE. Deletions cut 3 bases from V and 0 bases from J, with 9 bases between. This CDR3 has 14 residues. The CDR3 coding sequence is TGTGCCAGCAGCGGGAGACAGAACCAAGAGACCCAGTACTTC. Its protein is CASSGRQNQETQYF.

V and J are TRBV10-2 and TRBJ2-7, with D perhaps matching TRBD2 (6 bases). Trimming took 4 bases from V and 7 from J, leaving 11 bases between them. From germline, CDR1 is WSHSY and CDR2 SAAADI. The CDR3 contains 12 residues. DNA for the CDR3: TGCGCCAGCAGTGCTGGAGGGAATGAGCAGTACTTC. Residues: CASSAGGNEQYF.

The J gene is TRBJ1-6, the V gene TRBV5-1, with 9 bases lining up with TRBD1. Germline CDR1 reads SGHRS; CDR2 reads YFSETQ. This CDR3 has 14 amino acids. V trimming: 4 bases; J trimming: 7 bases; junction bases outside the gene matches: 3. CDR3 nucleotide sequence: TGCGCCAGCAGCGGCGGGACAGGGAATTCACCCCTCCACTTT. Residues: CASSGGTGNSPLHF.

The genes are TRBV19 and TRBJ2-7; D might be TRBD2 (6 bases). CDR3 length: 13 amino acids. The germline CDR1 and CDR2 sequences are LNHDA and SQIVND (reference sequence). Trimming took 5 bases from V and 7 from J, leaving 15 bases between them. The CDR3 loop reads CASSPQKAGEQYF. In nucleotides, the CDR3 is TGTGCCAGTAGTCCCCAAAAGGCGGGAGAGCAGTACTTC.

This chain joins TRBV25-1 and TRBJ1-2; the match to TRBD1 covers 11 bases. The J segment lost 13 bases and the V segment lost 3 bases, leaving 7 bases of the junction unmatched. The germline V gene encodes CDR1 MGHDK and CDR2 SYGVNS. The CDR3 has 13 residues. The CDR3: CASSDYGTGGFTF. Here the CDR3 DNA reads TGTGCCAGCAGTGATTACGGGACAGGGGGTTTCACCTTC.

The chain combines TRBV7-3 with TRBJ1-1, with a possible D match to TRBD1 (6 bases). Germline V CDR1 and CDR2: SGHTA, FQGTGA. V lost 5 bases, J lost 1 base, and 14 bases lay in between. The CDR3 is 15 amino acids. Here the CDR3 DNA reads TGTGCCAGCAGCCTTTCCGGGACACCGAACACTGAAGCTTTCTTT. Amino acid sequence: CASSLSGTPNTEAFF.

In this sample, this clone turned up once. The chain has TRBV7-9 and TRBJ2-3, with a weak D call TRBD2 (5 bases). Germline loops: CDR1 SEHNR, CDR2 FQNEAQ (reference sequence). The V end was cut by 4 bases, the J end by 4 bases, with 6 bases between. The CDR3 consists of 12 residues. CDR3 nucleotide sequence: TGTGCCAGCAGCTGGACTGCAGATACGCAGTATTTT. Translation gives CASSWTADTQYF.

The chain is built from TRBV29-1 and TRBJ1-1; D is possibly TRBD1 (6 bases). This CDR3 comprises 13 residues. Trimming cost V 4 bases and J 4 bases, with 13 bases left between them. CDR1 and CDR2 from the germline V gene are SQVTM and ANQGSEA. The DNA of the CDR3 is TGCAGCGTTGTCAGCAGGGGAAGCACTGAAGCTTTCTTT. Translating it yields CSVVSRGSTEAFF.

The CDR3 region is CASRDGGWKEAFF. For the CDR3, the DNA is TGTGCCAGCAGGGACGGGGGGTGGAAAGAAGCTTTCTTT. The chain recombines TRBV28 with TRBJ1-1; tentatively, D is TRBD1 (5 bases). This CDR3 comprises 13 residues. V lost 6 bases to trimming and J lost 8 bases, with 16 bases between them. CDR1 is MDHEN and CDR2 is SYDVKM in the germline V gene.

This chain links TRBV5-5 with TRBJ2-7; TRBD1 might be the D (6 bases). V was cut by 3 bases and J by 9 bases, with 10 bases left in between. In germline, CDR1 is SGHKS, CDR2 YYEKEE (reference sequence). CDR3 length: 11 residues. The CDR3 protein is CASSWTEGQYF. Written as DNA, the CDR3 is TGTGCCAGCAGCTGGACAGAGGGGCAGTACTTC. Looking up the rest from reference TRBV5-5 and TRBJ2-7 gives the full variable domain: DAGVTQSPTHLIKTRGQQVTLRCSPISGHKSVSWYQQVLGQGPQFIFQYYEKEERGRGNFPDRFSARQFPNYSSELNVNALLLGDSALYLCASSWTEGQYFGPGTRLTVT.

The chain carries TRBV29-1 and TRBJ1-2; 10 nucleotides agree with TRBD1. With V trimmed by 4 bases and J by 2 bases, 1 base remained unmatched. The length of the CDR3 is 13 residues. Germline values: CDR1 SQVTM, CDR2 ANQGSEA. The CDR3 region has the DNA TGCAGCGTTGGGGGACAGGGGAACTATGGCTACACCTTC. It codes for CSVGGQGNYGYTF.